This T cell receptor (beta chain) was captured by sequencing in a study of blood T cells in healthy people across ages. Germline CDR1 reads SGHTA; CDR2 reads FQGNSA. V dropped 1 base and J dropped 1 base, with 11 bases sitting between them. The CDR3 spans 16 residues. Primed by a sample-barcoded 5' primer and a J-beta primer mix, a second PCR proceeded for about 6 to 11 cycles. TCRdb re-called the 5' RACE reads with MiXCR, one entry per CDR3 protein. The sample includes 600,000 to 850,000 distinct CDR3 sequences, about 40% of them seen just once. The chain has TRBV7-2 and TRBJ1-5; D call uncertain. This clonotype was sampled from an older woman in good health. Sample: blood. The CDR3 DNA reads TGTGCCAGCAGCTTAGACGGCCGTGGGAGCAATCAGCCCCAGCATTTT. It encodes CASSLDGRGSNQPQHF. Full variable domain (remainder filled in from reference TRBV7-2 and TRBJ1-5): GAGVSQSPSNKVTEKGKDVELRCDPISGHTALYWYRQSLGQGLEFLIYFQGNSAPDKSGLPSDRFSAERTGGSVSTLTIQRTQQEDSAVYLCASSLDGRGSNQPQHFGDGTRLSIL.